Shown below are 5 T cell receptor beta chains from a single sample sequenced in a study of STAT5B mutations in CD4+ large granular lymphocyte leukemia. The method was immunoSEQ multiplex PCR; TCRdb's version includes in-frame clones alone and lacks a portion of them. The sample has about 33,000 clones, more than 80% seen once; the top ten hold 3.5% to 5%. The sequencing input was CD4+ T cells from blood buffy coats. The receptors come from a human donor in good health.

The CDR3 protein is CASSLPGGGLMNTEAFF. Written as DNA, the CDR3 is TGTGCCAGTAGTTTACCAGGGGGCGGGTTAATGAACACTGAAGCTTTCTTT. J is TRBJ1-1 and V is TRBV19; 8 nucleotides agree with TRBD1. CDR1 is LNHDA, CDR2 SQIVND, per germline (reference sequence). The CDR3 loop spans 17 amino acids. V gave up 5 bases and J gave up 0 bases; unmatched junction bases: 11.

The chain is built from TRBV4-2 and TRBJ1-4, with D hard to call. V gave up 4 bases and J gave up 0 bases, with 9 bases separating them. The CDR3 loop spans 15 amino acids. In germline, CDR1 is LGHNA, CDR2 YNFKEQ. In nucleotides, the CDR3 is TGTGCCAGCAGCCCGGCACCCGCAACTAATGAAAAACTGTTTTTT. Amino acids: CASSPAPATNEKLFF.

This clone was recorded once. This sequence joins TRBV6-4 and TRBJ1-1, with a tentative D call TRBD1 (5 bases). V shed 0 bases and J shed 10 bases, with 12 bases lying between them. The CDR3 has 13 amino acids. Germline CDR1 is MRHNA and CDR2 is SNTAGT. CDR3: CASSDSQAGTAFF. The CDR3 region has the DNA TGTGCCAGCAGTGACTCTCAGGCGGGGACAGCTTTCTTT.

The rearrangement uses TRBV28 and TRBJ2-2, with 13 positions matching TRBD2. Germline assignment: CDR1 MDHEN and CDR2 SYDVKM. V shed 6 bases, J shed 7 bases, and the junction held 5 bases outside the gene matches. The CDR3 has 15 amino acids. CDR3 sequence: CASRPGLAGVGELFF. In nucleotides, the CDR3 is TGTGCCAGCAGGCCCGGACTAGCGGGAGTCGGGGAGCTGTTTTTT.

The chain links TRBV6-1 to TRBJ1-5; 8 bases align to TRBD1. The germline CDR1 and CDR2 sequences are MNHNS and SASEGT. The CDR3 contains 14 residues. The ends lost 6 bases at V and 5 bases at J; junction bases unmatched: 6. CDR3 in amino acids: CASRGLTGDQPQHF. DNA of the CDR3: TGTGCCAGCAGGGGGTTGACAGGGGATCAGCCCCAGCATTTT.